The next 21 T cell receptor beta chains were all read from a single sample in a study of Tregs in tolerant kidney transplant recipients. Data came from immunoSEQ multiplex PCR; TCRdb stores just in-frame clones and leaves some out. The sample records roughly 99,000 clones, 90% to 95% being singletons. The sequences come from CD4+ T cells from blood, collected before the transplant. These receptors were collected from a human donor who received a combined kidney and bone marrow transplant.

This chain joins TRBV28 and TRBJ1-1; 7 bases are a match to TRBD1. The CDR3 runs to 13 residues. Germline lookup yields CDR1 MDHEN and CDR2 SYDVKM. J gave up 7 bases and V 7 bases, and 9 bases lay outside the gene matches. CDR3 loop: CASIRGAVGEAFF. CDR3 sequence (DNA): TGTGCCAGCATCAGGGGGGCAGTGGGTGAAGCTTTCTTT.

J is TRBJ2-7 and V is TRBV29-1, with TRBD1 matching 9 bases. This CDR3 has 13 amino acids. V shed 3 bases and J 5 bases; nucleotides not matched to a gene: 5. Looked up from germline, CDR1 is SQVTM and CDR2 is ANQGSEA. This CDR3 reads CSVDPGQGNEQYF. CDR3 nucleotides: TGCAGCGTTGACCCGGGACAGGGTAACGAGCAGTACTTC.

Note on this clone: Other DNA sequences from this sample encode an identical CDR3 as well. The genes are TRBV28 and TRBJ1-5, with 7 bases matching TRBD1. Looked up from germline, CDR1 is MDHEN and CDR2 is SYDVKM. Unmatched junction bases numbered 6, after V lost 6 bases and J lost 7 bases. The CDR3 has 13 residues. This chain's CDR3 is CASRRQGGQPQHF. CDR3 nucleotides: TGTGCCAGCAGGAGACAGGGAGGACAGCCCCAGCATTTT.

V and J are TRBV7-2 and TRBJ1-2; weak D call: TRBD1 (6 bases). V was clipped by 4 bases and J by 6 bases, with 9 bases between them. The CDR3 loop spans 12 amino acids. Germline V gene sequence: CDR1 SGHTA, CDR2 FQGNSA. Here the CDR3 DNA reads TGTGCCAGCAGCTCCAGGGGAAATGGCTACACCTTC. It translates to CASSSRGNGYTF.

The chain links TRBV7-8 to TRBJ1-2; possible D gene TRBD1, 5 bases. From germline, CDR1 is SGHVS and CDR2 FQNEAQ. V was clipped by 1 base and J by 4 bases, with 10 bases between them. The CDR3 loop spans 14 amino acids. In DNA, the CDR3 is TGTGCCAGCAGCTTAGGAGCAGGGCCCTATGGCTACACCTTC. This gives the protein CASSLGAGPYGYTF.

The chain combines TRBV10-3 with TRBJ1-2; D gene ambiguous. The germline V gene encodes CDR1 ENHRY and CDR2 SYGVKD. The V end lost 2 bases, the J end lost 6 bases, and 10 bases lay between the germline ends. The CDR3 has 13 residues. DNA of the CDR3: TGTGCCATCAGTGAGGGGATTAGCGATGGCTACACCTTC. Protein: CAISEGISDGYTF.

This clone was recorded once. The V gene is TRBV5-4, the J gene TRBJ2-5; a weak D match, TRBD1 (6 bases). Deletions cut 2 bases from V and 5 bases from J, with 19 bases between. The CDR3 covers 16 residues. Germline V gene sequence: CDR1 SGHNT, CDR2 YYREEE (reference sequence). The CDR3 DNA reads as TGTGCCAGCAGCTTCCTCTCAGGGGCGCTGGTGGAGACCCAGTACTTC. It codes for CASSFLSGALVETQYF.

V is TRBV5-5 and J is TRBJ2-7, with 7 bases matching TRBD2. Germline CDR1 SGHKS, CDR2 YYEKEE (reference sequence). The CDR3 is 15 residues long. V was pared by 2 bases and J by 2 bases, with 7 bases of the junction left unmatched. DNA of the CDR3: TGTGCCAGCAGCTTCCTGGGGGGGGTGGCCTACGAGCAGTACTTC. The encoded protein is CASSFLGGVAYEQYF.

The chain has TRBV19 and TRBJ1-2; possibly TRBD1 for D (5 bases). Per the germline V gene, CDR1 is LNHDA and CDR2 is SQIVND (reference sequence). The CDR3 length is 13 residues. With 3 bases removed from V and 6 bases from J, the gap between germline ends came to 11 bases. The CDR3 coding sequence is TGTGCCAGTAGTATCGGCAGGGTCCATGGCTACACCTTC. This codes for CASSIGRVHGYTF.

V and J are TRBV15 and TRBJ2-2; a weak D match, TRBD2 (5 bases). The CDR3 sequence is 13 residues long. The germline gives CDR1 LNHNV, CDR2 YYDKDF (reference sequence). V was pared by 9 bases and J by 3 bases, with 11 bases between. In DNA, the CDR3 is TGTGCCACGCGGCCGGGATACACCGGGGAGCTGTTTTTT. Its translation is CATRPGYTGELFF.

V gene TRBV30 combines with J gene TRBJ1-2; the match to TRBD1 covers 9 bases. This CDR3 is 16 amino acids long. With V trimmed by 4 bases and J by 4 bases, 13 bases remained unmatched. Looked up from germline, CDR1 is GTSNPN and CDR2 is SVGIG (reference sequence). DNA of the CDR3: TGTGCCTGGATCTCCGGGACAGGGAGTCGGGGCTATGGCTACACCTTC. Translation gives CAWISGTGSRGYGYTF.

This chain links TRBV4-2 with TRBJ2-2; 10 bases match TRBD2. Per the germline V gene, CDR1 is LGHNA and CDR2 is YNFKEQ. This CDR3 comprises 18 residues. With V trimmed by 0 bases and J by 0 bases, 4 bases remained unmatched. CDR3 in DNA: TGTGCCAGCAGCCAAGAAGGGCTAGCGGGGGCGAACACCGGGGAGCTGTTTTTT. This gives the protein CASSQEGLAGANTGELFF.

The chain combines TRBV5-1 with TRBJ1-2; perhaps TRBD1 as D (5 bases). Germline CDR1 SGHRS, CDR2 YFSETQ. This CDR3 is built from 16 residues. V gave up 4 bases and J gave up 3 bases, with 19 bases separating them. The CDR3 sequence is CASSQNIGANHYGYTF. CDR3 nucleotide sequence: TGCGCCAGCAGCCAAAACATTGGGGCGAATCACTATGGCTACACCTTC.

The chain combines TRBV5-1 with TRBJ2-3, with a possible D match to TRBD1 (5 bases). This CDR3 is built from 15 residues. V gave up 4 bases and J gave up 0 bases, with 12 bases separating them. The germline V gene has CDR1 SGHRS and CDR2 YFSETQ. The CDR3 protein is CASSPDITSTDTQYF. Written as DNA, the CDR3 is TGCGCCAGCAGCCCGGACATTACTAGCACAGATACGCAGTATTTT. Full variable domain (outside the CDR3, taken from reference TRBV5-1 and TRBJ2-3): KAGVTQTPRYLIKTRGQQVTLSCSPISGHRSVSWYQQTPGQGLQFLFEYFSETQRNKGNFPGRFSGRQFSNSRSEMNVSTLELGDSALYLCASSPDITSTDTQYFGPGTRLTVL.

The chain recombines TRBV7-8 with TRBJ2-2; D uncertain. The CDR3 totals 13 residues. V lost 1 base, J lost 6 bases, and 6 bases lay in between. Germline CDR1 SGHVS, CDR2 FQNEAQ. The CDR3 loop reads CASSLVSAGELFF. CDR3 DNA sequence: TGTGCCAGCAGCTTAGTGTCGGCCGGGGAGCTGTTTTTT.

The chain has TRBV4-3 and TRBJ2-4; the match to TRBD2 covers 8 bases. Trimming at V came to 4 bases and at J to 5 bases, leaving 7 bases not matched to a gene. Germline CDR1 and CDR2: LGHNA and YSLEER. The length of the CDR3 is 15 residues. In nucleotides, the CDR3 is TGCGCCAGCAGCCCGACCTCGACTAGCGAAAACATTCAGTACTTC. This gives the protein CASSPTSTSENIQYF.

The chain joins TRBV4-1 to TRBJ2-1; possibly TRBD2 for D (6 bases). This CDR3 region has 16 residues. Germline values: CDR1 MGHRA, CDR2 YSYEKL. The V end lost 0 bases, the J end lost 2 bases, and 11 bases lay between the germline ends. The CDR3: CASSQEEGGPYNEQFF. The DNA for the CDR3 is TGCGCCAGCAGCCAAGAGGAGGGCGGACCCTACAATGAGCAGTTCTTC.

The CDR3 is CASSVRGDYGEQYF. Written as DNA, the CDR3 is TGTGCCAGCAGCGTACGGGGGGACTACGGGGAGCAGTACTTC. The rearrangement links TRBV9 to TRBJ2-7; 7 bases match TRBD2. Germline CDR1 and CDR2: SGDLS and YYNGEE. V shed 1 base, J shed 7 bases, and the junction held 8 bases outside the gene matches. The CDR3 runs to 14 residues.

The rearrangement joins TRBV20-1 to TRBJ1-2; tentatively, D is TRBD1 (6 bases). The CDR3 sequence is 11 residues long. Germline CDR1 reads DFQATT; CDR2 reads SNEGSKA (reference sequence). Trimming shortened V by 5 bases and J by 5 bases, and 9 bases separated the two germline ends. The chain's CDR3 is CSAGGAYGYTF. In DNA, the CDR3 is TGCAGTGCTGGGGGGGCGTATGGCTACACCTTC.

The chain is built from TRBV7-3 and TRBJ2-1; D remains ambiguous. There are 13 residues in the CDR3. Trimming stripped 4 bases from V and 9 bases from J, with 13 bases between. CDR1 SGHTA and CDR2 FQGTGA come from the germline V gene. CDR3 amino acids: CASSSVSPGEQFF. The CDR3 region has the DNA TGTGCCAGCAGCTCCGTTAGTCCGGGTGAGCAGTTCTTC.

J is TRBJ2-3 and V is TRBV5-1; 10 nucleotides align to TRBD2. Losses at the gene ends were 3 bases for V and 5 bases for J; bases not matched to a gene: 12. Germline loops: CDR1 SGHRS, CDR2 YFSETQ. The CDR3 has 17 amino acids. Here the CDR3 DNA reads TGCGCCAGCAGCTCTCGAGCGGGGGGGCAACGGGGAGATACGCAGTATTTT. Translation: CASSSRAGGQRGDTQYF.